This paragraph reports one T cell receptor beta chain. These data belong to a study of blood T cell repertoires in COVID-19. Study in general: Samples taken during acute and convalescent COVID-19 were collected in the United States, Italy and Spain. T cells, B-cell-depleted T cells, or PBMCs provided the cDNA or gDNA that served as material.

CDR3 size: 14 residues. Trimming pared 6 bases from V and 8 bases from J, leaving 19 bases between. Germline CDR1 reads MRHNA; CDR2 reads SNTAGT. Authors' methods: By means of reference gene primer amplification, nucleated cell counts were estimated. Profiled with immunoSEQ multiplex PCR; TCRdb holds only in-frame clones, not every one. The V and J calls and clone size come from that table; D and trimming were worked out from the DNA. The table has 90,000 to 120,000 clones, about two thirds seen once. The clonotype originates from a woman aged 40 to 50 with acute or convalescent COVID-19. The sequenced sample consisted of peripheral blood. The V call is TRBV6-4, the J call TRBJ1-2; D perhaps matches TRBD1 (5 bases). DNA of the CDR3: TGTGCCAGCAGACACCAGGGCTCTTTATGGGGCTACACCTTC. This encodes CASRHQGSLWGYTF.